This T cell receptor beta chain was captured by sequencing in a study of blood T cell repertoires in COVID-19. This table comes from immunoSEQ multiplex PCR, and its TCRdb copy is limited to in-frame clones, with some not included. The table includes about 280,000 clones, 85% to 95% detected once. Participants came from 24 US areas, aged roughly 18 to 95 years. In assigning cohorts, the study relied on participant-reported clinical history. V was shortened by 1 base and J by 5 bases, with 8 bases between the two germline ends. The CDR3 extends over 13 amino acids. The sequenced material came from PBMCs or T cells enriched from blood (not recorded which). The chain is built from TRBV12-3 or TRBV12-4 and TRBJ1-2; D unresolved. The receptor was derived from a man aged 40-50 years who had been exposed to COVID-19. CDR3 amino acids: CASSLGRKYGYTF. Here the CDR3 DNA reads TGTGCCAGCAGTTTAGGGCGGAAGTATGGCTACACCTTC.